The 5 T cell receptor beta chains given below trace back to one sample, sequenced in a study of breast tumors, draining lymph nodes, adjacent tissues. TCRdb re-called the multiplex PCR reads with MiXCR, one entry per CDR3 protein. The sample holds some 22,000 distinct CDR3 sequences, 60% to 75% seen once. The sample was tumor-adjacent breast tissue. All receptors come from a female donor with breast cancer. Some clones in this sample may be carry-over from other donors' samples.

This chain connects TRBV7-6 to TRBJ2-1; no definite D call. Trimming removed 5 bases from V and 9 bases from J, with 11 bases in between. CDR3 length: 12 residues. Per the germline V gene, CDR1 is SGHVS and CDR2 is FNYEAQ. The CDR3 sequence: CASSPKLGEQFF. DNA for the CDR3: TGTGCCAGCAGCCCTAAGTTGGGTGAGCAGTTCTTC.

This clonotype showed up many times. It may be a read error: a sequence one base away is much more abundant. The chain joins TRBV4-1 to TRBJ2-7; no clear D. This CDR3 is built from 16 residues. The V gene's germline CDR1 is MGHRA and CDR2 YSYEKL. The CDR3 spells CTSSPLARKQRDEQYF. The CDR3 DNA reads TGCACCAGCAGCCCTCTCGCCAGAAAACAGAGAGACGAGCAGTACTTC.

This chain joins TRBV20-1 and TRBJ2-3, with D uncertain. Trimming shortened V by 3 bases and J by 6 bases, and 7 bases separated the two germline ends. Germline V gene data show CDR1 as DFQATT and CDR2 as SNEGSKA (reference sequence). The CDR3 runs to 11 residues. The DNA of the CDR3 is TGCAGTGCTAGTAAGGGCGATACGCAGTATTTT. It translates to CSASKGDTQYF.

Many counts were recorded for this clonotype. The rearrangement joins TRBV5-1 to TRBJ2-1; D may correspond to TRBD1 or TRBD2 (7 bases each). The CDR3 contains 14 residues. Trimming shortened V by 3 bases and J by 9 bases, and 16 bases separated the two germline ends. Per germline, CDR1 SGHRS and CDR2 YFSETQ. The CDR3 reads CASSSGGAPFEQFF. The CDR3 DNA follows: TGCGCCAGCAGCTCAGGGGGGGCTCCGTTTGAGCAGTTCTTC.

The gene calls are TRBV29-1 and TRBJ2-7; 8 nucleotides line up with TRBD1. CDR1 is SQVTM, CDR2 ANQGSEA, per germline. V was pared by 7 bases and J by 6 bases, with 5 bases of the junction left unmatched. CDR3 size: 11 residues. The CDR3 region is CSAGGPGEQYF. For the CDR3, the DNA is TGCAGCGCAGGGGGCCCTGGCGAGCAGTACTTC.